A single sample is the source of the 23 T cell receptor beta chains below, sequenced in a study of blood T cell repertoires in COVID-19. Sequencing used immunoSEQ multiplex PCR; TCRdb keeps in-frame clones, though not all of them. The sample carries 130,000 or so clones, around three quarters recorded once. The sequenced material came from peripheral blood. These receptor sequences come from a woman in her 70s with acute or convalescent COVID-19.

This clone was counted a single time. The chain is built from TRBV2 and TRBJ2-1; 7 nucleotides match TRBD2. Losses at the gene ends were 6 bases for V and 8 bases for J; bases not matched to a gene: 4. CDR1 and CDR2 from the germline V gene are SNHLY and FYNNEI. The CDR3 consists of 12 residues. The CDR3 DNA follows: TGTGCCAGCAGGAGGGGAGGGGATGAGCAGTTCTTC. As protein: CASRRGGDEQFF.

The chain couples TRBV29-1 to TRBJ2-3; 8 bases align to TRBD2. The germline V gene has CDR1 SQVTM and CDR2 ANQGSEA. The V and J ends lost 7 bases and 6 bases, in that order; junction bases with no gene match: 6. The CDR3 is made up of 12 amino acids. CDR3 sequence: CSAGTSGDTQYF. DNA for the CDR3: TGCAGCGCAGGGACTAGTGGTGATACGCAGTATTTT.

This clone was seen ten or more times. The chain has TRBV10-3 and TRBJ2-7; TRBD2 matches 13 bases. The CDR3 length is 15 residues. The V gene end was trimmed by 2 bases and the J gene end by 10 bases; junction bases not matched to a gene: 8. CDR1 and CDR2 from the germline V gene are ENHRY and SYGVKD. CDR3 nucleotides: TGTGCCATCAGTGAGCCGAGGACTAGCGGGAGTAATCAGTACTTC. It codes for CAISEPRTSGSNQYF.

V and J are TRBV3-1 (or the pseudogene TRBV3-2) and TRBJ2-4; D call uncertain. The CDR3 consists of 15 residues. Germline assignment: CDR1 LGHDT and CDR2 YNNKEL (reference sequence). Trimming took off 0 bases at V and 2 bases at J, with 8 bases between the two ends. The CDR3 is CASSQDRGTKNIQYF. CDR3 in DNA: TGTGCCAGCAGCCAAGATCGAGGAACCAAAAACATTCAGTACTTC.

This clone was counted many times. The chain has TRBV2 and TRBJ2-5; D unclear. From germline, CDR1 is SNHLY and CDR2 FYNNEI. V dropped 8 bases and J dropped 2 bases, with 12 bases sitting between them. The CDR3 contains 13 residues. For the CDR3, the DNA is TGTGCCAGCCAGGCGCAGTATCAAGAGACCCAGTACTTC. Translation gives CASQAQYQETQYF.

This clone has just a few counts. J is TRBJ1-2 and V is TRBV19; a weak D match, TRBD1 (6 bases). Germline V gene lookup returns CDR1 LNHDA and CDR2 SQIVND (reference sequence). The CDR3 is made up of 12 amino acids. Trimming removed 4 bases at V and 8 bases at J, with 11 bases between. CDR3 sequence (DNA): TGTGCCAGTAGTACCCCCGGACAGGGCTACACCTTC. Translation: CASSTPGQGYTF. The whole variable domain, remainder taken from reference TRBV19 and TRBJ1-2, is DGGITQSPKYLFRKEGQNVTLSCEQNLNHDAMYWYRQDPGQGLRLIYYSQIVNDFQKGDIAEGYSVSREKKESFPLTVTSAQKNPTAFYLCASSTPGQGYTFGSGTRLTVV.

The V gene is TRBV6-5, the J gene TRBJ1-5; TRBD1 matches at 9 bases. CDR1 and CDR2 from the germline V gene are MNHEY and SVGAGI. V shed 2 bases, J shed 7 bases, and the junction held 6 bases outside the gene matches. The CDR3 covers 15 residues. CDR3 sequence (DNA): TGTGCCAGCAGTTACCCCGGACAGGGGTCGCAGCCCCAGCATTTT. This gives the protein CASSYPGQGSQPQHF.

V usage is TRBV5-8 and J usage is TRBJ1-2; D not resolved. Trimming took 0 bases from V and 3 from J, leaving 6 bases between them. Looked up from germline, CDR1 is SGHTS and CDR2 is YDEGEE. CDR3 length equals 13 residues. As DNA, the CDR3 is TGTGCCAGCAGCTTGGGAGGGCACTATGGCTACACCTTC. Amino acid sequence: CASSLGGHYGYTF. Filled out from reference TRBV5-8 and TRBJ1-2, the complete variable domain reads EAGVTQSPTHLIKTRGQQATLRCSPISGHTSVYWYQQALGLGLQFLLWYDEGEERNRGNFPPRFSGRQFPNYSSELNVNALELEDSALYLCASSLGGHYGYTFGSGTRLTVV.

J is TRBJ1-1 and V is TRBV7-2; no clear D gene. Germline-derived CDR1 and CDR2 are SGHTA and FQGNSA. The CDR3 extends over 14 amino acids. V lost 4 bases and J 5 bases, leaving 14 bases between the germline ends. This CDR3 is CASSYWMGETEAFF. For the CDR3, the DNA is TGTGCCAGCAGCTATTGGATGGGAGAAACTGAAGCTTTCTTT.

The chain is built from TRBV18 and TRBJ1-2; no firm D call. The CDR3 loop spans 13 amino acids. V lost 5 bases and J 2 bases, leaving 9 bases between the germline ends. Germline CDR1 reads KGHSH; CDR2 reads LQKENI. The CDR3 region is CASSDSQNYGYTF. CDR3 in DNA: TGTGCCAGCTCAGATTCACAGAACTATGGCTACACCTTC.

This clone was seen ten or more times. The V gene is TRBV30, the J gene TRBJ2-2; 14 nucleotides agree with TRBD2. The trim removed 3 bases at V and 9 bases at J, leaving 9 bases unmatched. The CDR3 runs 16 residues. From germline, CDR1 is GTSNPN and CDR2 SVGIG (reference sequence). CDR3 loop: CAWRDGTSGRVRELFF. The DNA of the CDR3 is TGTGCCTGGAGGGACGGGACTAGCGGGAGAGTGAGGGAGCTGTTTTTT. Combining the CDR3 with reference TRBV30 and TRBJ2-2 gives the whole variable domain SQTIHQWPATLVQPVGSPLSLECTVEGTSNPNLYWYRQAAGRGLQLLFYSVGIGQISSEVPQNLSASRPQDRQFILSSKKLLLSDSGFYLCAWRDGTSGRVRELFFGEGSRLTVL.

This clone was seen more than once but under ten times. The chain has TRBV19 and TRBJ2-1, with 11 bases that match TRBD1. Germline V CDR1 and CDR2: LNHDA, SQIVND (reference sequence). Germline trimming cut 5 bases from V and 7 bases from J; bases unmatched to any gene: 16. There are 18 residues in the CDR3. In DNA, the CDR3 is TGTGCCAGTAGTGGATCCCGGGACAGGGGGATATCGTGGAATGAGCAGTTCTTC. Its protein is CASSGSRDRGISWNEQFF.

The genes are TRBV6-5 and TRBJ1-2; 11 bases agree with TRBD1. V gave up 7 bases and J gave up 6 bases; unmatched junction bases: 7. This CDR3 comprises 14 residues. Germline assignment: CDR1 MNHEY and CDR2 SVGAGI. CDR3 sequence (DNA): TGTGCCAGCACCAACGGACAGGGGGCGAATGGCTACACCTTC. Protein product: CASTNGQGANGYTF.

The DNA of the CDR3 is TGTGCCAGCAGATACTATCAGGGGACCTATGGCTACACCTTC. Protein sequence: CASRYYQGTYGYTF. The rearrangement joins TRBV28 to TRBJ1-2, with D perhaps matching TRBD1 (6 bases). The germline CDR1 and CDR2 sequences are MDHEN and SYDVKM. V lost 6 bases and J lost 4, with 15 bases in between. The CDR3 contains 14 residues.

This chain connects TRBV29-1 to TRBJ2-7, with 11 bases identical to TRBD2. The V segment lost 3 bases and the J segment 0 bases; nucleotides outside the gene matches: 7. This CDR3 region has 16 residues. Germline values: CDR1 SQVTM, CDR2 ANQGSEA. The CDR3 region has the DNA TGCAGCGTTGAGGGACTAGCGGAACGGAGCTCCTACGAGCAGTACTTC. Its protein is CSVEGLAERSSYEQYF.

The chain joins TRBV27 to TRBJ1-2; 7 nucleotides agree with TRBD1. Unmatched junction bases numbered 8, after V lost 0 bases and J lost 7 bases. Germline-derived CDR1 and CDR2 are MNHEY and SMNVEV (reference sequence). The CDR3 runs to 15 residues. In DNA form, the CDR3 reads TGTGCCAGCAGTTTATCCCCAACAGGGGTGGCTGGCTACACCTTC. Amino acids: CASSLSPTGVAGYTF.

This clone was recorded many times. CDR3 in amino acids: CASRRQGRDTEAFF. The CDR3 DNA is TGTGCCAGCAGAAGACAGGGGAGGGACACTGAAGCTTTCTTT. The J gene is TRBJ1-1, the V gene TRBV2; 8 bases map to TRBD1. The CDR3 sequence is 14 residues long. CDR1 SNHLY and CDR2 FYNNEI come from the germline V gene. The V gene end was trimmed by 6 bases and the J gene end by 3 bases; junction bases not matched to a gene: 6.

This clone is categorized as medium-sized. The chain has TRBV12-3 or TRBV12-4 and TRBJ1-2; 7 nucleotides align to TRBD1. The ends lost 3 bases at V and 9 bases at J; junction bases unmatched: 7. The CDR3 consists of 13 residues. The CDR3 DNA is TGTGCCAGCAGTTTTGACAGGGTGATTCGCTACACCTTC. It is translated as CASSFDRVIRYTF.

This clone was counted a few times. The V and J genes are TRBV4-1 and TRBJ1-4; TRBD1 aligns across 8 bases. This CDR3 contains 15 residues. V shed 2 bases and J 5 bases; nucleotides not matched to a gene: 4. CDR1 MGHRA and CDR2 YSYEKL come from the germline V gene. CDR3 coding DNA: TGCGCCAGCAGCCAACAGGACAGGGCAAATGAAAAACTGTTTTTT. Residues: CASSQQDRANEKLFF.

This clone was found many times. The chain joins TRBV7-2 to TRBJ1-2; D gene ambiguous. This CDR3 has 13 residues. Looked up from germline, CDR1 is SGHTA and CDR2 is FQGNSA. With 5 bases removed from V and 2 bases from J, the gap between germline ends came to 9 bases. The CDR3 here is CASSQVVNYGYTF. The CDR3 DNA follows: TGTGCCAGCAGCCAGGTAGTCAACTATGGCTACACCTTC.

This clone was detected once. The CDR3 here is CASSSYRGKNYGYTF. The CDR3 DNA reads as TGTGCCAGCAGCTCTTACAGGGGGAAAAACTATGGCTACACCTTC. V gene TRBV11-2 combines with J gene TRBJ1-2; 8 nucleotides agree with TRBD1. Trimming cost V 4 bases and J 2 bases; bases outside gene matches: 6. The CDR3 contains 15 residues. From germline, CDR1 is SGHAT and CDR2 FQNNGV.

The V and J genes are TRBV25-1 and TRBJ2-3, with 8 bases aligning to TRBD1. CDR1 MGHDK and CDR2 SYGVNS come from the germline V gene. The CDR3 consists of 16 residues. Trimming took 4 bases from V and 5 from J; bases not matched to a gene: 11. The CDR3 nucleotides are TGTGCCAGCAGTGTAAACCGGGACAGGCGTTTAGATACGCAGTATTTT. This encodes CASSVNRDRRLDTQYF.

The chain combines TRBV11-2 with TRBJ2-4; 8 bases agree with TRBD2. Trimming removed 1 base from V and 0 bases from J; junction bases left unmatched: 5. Looked up from germline, CDR1 is SGHAT and CDR2 is FQNNGV. The CDR3 contains 17 residues. The CDR3 loop is CASSLVSGGLAKNIQYF. The CDR3 DNA sequence: TGTGCCAGCAGCTTAGTAAGCGGGGGACTAGCCAAAAACATTCAGTACTTC.